Here is one T cell receptor (beta chain) with its context. Its matching antigen is unknown. One end of the junction is discordant with germline, which a read error may explain. These data are taken from a study of cytomegalovirus exposure and HLA in healthy donors. The study ran its PCR with 60 Vbeta and 13 Jbeta primers. The repertoire was sequenced with immunoSEQ multiplex PCR; TCRdb's copy has only in-frame clones and lacks some. The data contain around 200,000 clones, more than 75% of them singletons. Per germline, CDR1 MNHEY and CDR2 SVGAGI. CDR3 length: 16 amino acids. Study results and caveats: The study recorded about 150 TCR beta chains that were cytomegalovirus-associated. The CMV antigen specificity of a few CMV-associated chains was confirmed through in vitro analysis. Using a false discovery rate of 0.05, a later analysis showed that 15,000 to 20,000 TCR beta sequences were associated with HLA alleles.

J is TRBJ2-7 and V is TRBV6-5; 10 bases are shared with TRBD2. This clonotype originated in a woman aged 18-35 years in good health and CMV-seronegative. Sequences were obtained from PBMCs. Here the CDR3 reads CASRYYSSGSSQEQYF. The CDR3 DNA reads as TGTGCCAGCAGGTACTATTCTAGCGGGAGTTCGCAAGAGCAGTACTTC.